This passage covers 20 T cell receptor beta chains from one sample sequenced in a study of cytomegalovirus exposure and HLA in healthy donors. With 60 Vbeta and 13 Jbeta primers, the PCR was carried out. The repertoire was sequenced with immunoSEQ multiplex PCR; TCRdb's copy has only in-frame clones and lacks some. The data contain about 170,000 clones, roughly 80% of them seen just once; the ten biggest clones take up about 2.4%. The sequencing sample was made of PBMCs. These receptors all stem from a male donor in good health and CMV-seronegative.

V is TRBV19 and J is TRBJ2-3; D is ambiguous. This CDR3 region has 14 residues. Germline CDR1 is LNHDA and CDR2 is SQIVND (reference sequence). V lost 6 bases, J lost 7 bases, and 17 bases lay in between. The CDR3 reads CASSPLSRSNTQYF. The CDR3, as DNA: TGTGCCAGTAGCCCACTCTCCAGGTCAAATACGCAGTATTTT. Combining the CDR3 with reference TRBV19 and TRBJ2-3 gives the whole variable domain DGGITQSPKYLFRKEGQNVTLSCEQNLNHDAMYWYRQDPGQGLRLIYYSQIVNDFQKGDIAEGYSVSREKKESFPLTVTSAQKNPTAFYLCASSPLSRSNTQYFGPGTRLTVL.

The chain recombines TRBV4-2 with TRBJ2-7, with 8 bases lining up with TRBD1. The CDR3 spans 15 residues. From germline, CDR1 is LGHNA and CDR2 YNFKEQ. Unmatched junction bases numbered 10, after V lost 4 bases and J lost 5 bases. CDR3 DNA: TGTGCCAGCAGCCCCCGGGACAGGCCGTCGGACGAGCAGTACTTC. Its translation is CASSPRDRPSDEQYF.

This clone was detected once. V and J are TRBV6-1 and TRBJ2-1, with D possibly TRBD2 on 7 matching bases. This CDR3 contains 14 residues. Looked up from germline, CDR1 is MNHNS and CDR2 is SASEGT. With 7 bases removed from V and 2 bases from J, the gap between germline ends came to 12 bases. CDR3 sequence (DNA): TGTGCCAGCATCAGGGGACTACCCTACAATGAGCAGTTCTTC. It codes for CASIRGLPYNEQFF.

J is TRBJ2-1 and V is TRBV2, with 10 bases that match TRBD2. Germline V lookup: CDR1 SNHLY, CDR2 FYNNEI. The CDR3 contains 16 residues. J gave up 6 bases and V 1 base, and 6 bases lay outside the gene matches. The CDR3 DNA follows: TGTGCCAGCAGTGAAGGGCGTAGCGGGGGGTTCAATGAGCAGTTCTTC. Its translation is CASSEGRSGGFNEQFF. Drawing the rest from reference TRBV2 and TRBJ2-1, the complete variable domain is EPEVTQTPSHQVTQMGQEVILRCVPISNHLYFYWYRQILGQKVEFLVSFYNNEISEKSEIFDDQFSVERPDGSNFTLKIRSTKLEDSAMYFCASSEGRSGGFNEQFFGPGTRLTVL.

This sequence joins TRBV18 and TRBJ2-7; unclear D gene. The germline gives CDR1 KGHSH, CDR2 LQKENI. Trimming stripped 3 bases from V and 1 base from J, with 10 bases between. The CDR3 length is 14 residues. The CDR3 loop reads CASSPFTESYEQYF. The CDR3 coding sequence is TGTGCCAGCTCACCTTTCACCGAGTCCTACGAGCAGTACTTC.

The chain joins TRBV5-5 to TRBJ2-5; 8 bases agree with TRBD2. The CDR3 is made up of 16 amino acids. The germline V gene encodes CDR1 SGHKS and CDR2 YYEKEE (reference sequence). With 1 base clipped from V and 2 bases from J, the junction kept 7 bases outside the gene matches. CDR3 protein: CASSLRGGAAQETQYF. CDR3 coding DNA: TGTGCCAGCAGCTTGCGGGGGGGGGCAGCGCAAGAGACCCAGTACTTC.

The chain recombines TRBV9 with TRBJ1-6; the match to TRBD1 covers 8 bases. V lost 0 bases and J lost 1; bases outside the gene matches: 6. Germline V lookup: CDR1 SGDLS, CDR2 YYNGEE. CDR3 size: 18 residues. The CDR3 DNA reads TGTGCCAGCAGCGTAGAGGAACAGGGGGGGTCCTATAATTCACCCCTCCACTTT. Amino acid sequence: CASSVEEQGGSYNSPLHF.

This clone was seen more than once but under ten times. The rearrangement links TRBV6-5 to TRBJ1-5, with D possibly matching TRBD1 (5 bases). The length of the CDR3 is 16 residues. Germline V CDR1 and CDR2: MNHEY, SVGAGI. V was shortened by 0 bases and J by 4 bases, with 13 bases between the two germline ends. CDR3 coding DNA: TGTGCCAGCAGTTACTCTGTGGTCCCAGGGAATCAGCCCCAGCATTTT. Translating gives CASSYSVVPGNQPQHF.

CDR3 nucleotide sequence: TGTGCCAGCAGCCCTATAGCGGGGTACGCAGATACGCAGTATTTT. Translated, it gives CASSPIAGYADTQYF. The gene calls are TRBV7-6 and TRBJ2-3; 8 bases match TRBD2. The CDR3 has 15 residues. V lost 5 bases, J lost 4 bases, and 8 bases stayed unmatched. Germline V lookup: CDR1 SGHVS, CDR2 FNYEAQ.

The chain is built from TRBV4-3 and TRBJ2-5; 12 bases line up with TRBD2. CDR3 length equals 20 residues. V trimming: 1 base; J trimming: 6 bases; junction bases outside the gene matches: 18. Germline V gives CDR1 LGHNA, CDR2 YSLEER. The CDR3 is CASSQVHRLAGGYGMQTQYF. Written as DNA, the CDR3 is TGCGCCAGCAGCCAAGTCCATCGGCTAGCGGGGGGGTACGGAATGCAGACCCAGTACTTC.

The rearrangement links TRBV19 to TRBJ1-2; D remains unclear. The V end was cut by 5 bases, the J end by 4 bases, with 14 bases between. This CDR3 is built from 14 residues. Per the germline V gene, CDR1 is LNHDA and CDR2 is SQIVND (reference sequence). The CDR3 region has the DNA TGTGCCAGTAGTTCTATAGACATCCTCTATGGCTACACCTTC. Translation gives CASSSIDILYGYTF. Together with reference TRBV19 and TRBJ1-2, the CDR3 gives the full variable domain: DGGITQSPKYLFRKEGQNVTLSCEQNLNHDAMYWYRQDPGQGLRLIYYSQIVNDFQKGDIAEGYSVSREKKESFPLTVTSAQKNPTAFYLCASSSIDILYGYTFGSGTRLTVV.

V is TRBV5-5 and J is TRBJ2-4; D is unresolved. CDR3 length: 19 amino acids. Between the trimmed V and J ends, which lost 1 base and 0 bases, there was a span of 20 bases. From germline, CDR1 is SGHKS and CDR2 YYEKEE (reference sequence). The CDR3 here is CASSLSLTQVVGAKNIQYF. The CDR3 nucleotides read TGTGCCAGCAGCTTGAGTTTAACGCAGGTCGTGGGAGCCAAAAACATTCAGTACTTC. The full variable domain, rest sourced from reference TRBV5-5 and TRBJ2-4, is DAGVTQSPTHLIKTRGQQVTLRCSPISGHKSVSWYQQVLGQGPQFIFQYYEKEERGRGNFPDRFSARQFPNYSSELNVNALLLGDSALYLCASSLSLTQVVGAKNIQYFGAGTRLSVL.

The CDR3 is CSVEREIKNYGYTF. The CDR3 coding sequence is TGCAGCGTTGAACGAGAGATAAAAAACTATGGCTACACCTTC. V gene TRBV29-1 combines with J gene TRBJ1-2; D unresolved. V gave up 2 bases and J gave up 2 bases, with 12 bases separating them. The CDR3 loop spans 14 amino acids. The V gene's germline CDR1 is SQVTM and CDR2 ANQGSEA.

The chain joins TRBV30 to TRBJ2-1; D is perhaps TRBD2 (5 bases). The V end lost 0 bases, the J end lost 2 bases, and 11 bases lay between the germline ends. In germline, CDR1 is GTSNPN, CDR2 SVGIG (reference sequence). The CDR3 is 15 residues long. The CDR3 protein is CAWSVAQRAYNEQFF. The DNA of the CDR3 is TGTGCCTGGAGTGTAGCCCAGAGGGCCTACAATGAGCAGTTCTTC. Full variable domain (outside the CDR3, taken from reference TRBV30 and TRBJ2-1): SQTIHQWPATLVQPVGSPLSLECTVEGTSNPNLYWYRQAAGRGLQLLFYSVGIGQISSEVPQNLSASRPQDRQFILSSKKLLLSDSGFYLCAWSVAQRAYNEQFFGPGTRLTVL.

J is TRBJ1-3 and V is TRBV2, with D possibly being TRBD1 (6 bases). Germline lookup yields CDR1 SNHLY and CDR2 FYNNEI. Trimming removed 10 bases at V and 2 bases at J, with 12 bases between. This CDR3 region has 13 residues. CDR3 protein: CATRGAAGNTIYF. In DNA, the CDR3 is TGTGCCACCCGGGGGGCAGCTGGAAACACCATATATTTT.

J is TRBJ1-2 and V is TRBV7-2; tentative D call: TRBD1 (5 bases). Germline CDR1 SGHTA, CDR2 FQGNSA. V shed 5 bases and J shed 5 bases, with 30 bases lying between them. CDR3 length equals 19 residues. The CDR3 bases are TGTGCCAGCAGCGCGCGTAGACAGAAAGCCACCCAGGCCTTATATGGCTACACCTTC. It encodes CASSARRQKATQALYGYTF.

The CDR3 DNA follows: TGTGCCAGCAGGCTGGACAGGGGGCCGACCGGGGAGCTGTTTTTT. It is translated as CASRLDRGPTGELFF. The chain employs TRBV6-1 and TRBJ2-2, with 11 bases that match TRBD1. This CDR3 region has 15 residues. J lost 5 bases, V lost 6 bases, and 5 bases had no gene match. Germline values: CDR1 MNHNS, CDR2 SASEGT.

The genes are TRBV6-5 and TRBJ1-3; 11 nucleotides line up with TRBD1. The CDR3 runs 15 residues. Losses at the gene ends were 4 bases for V and 8 bases for J; bases not matched to a gene: 7. Germline loops: CDR1 MNHEY, CDR2 SVGAGI. This chain's CDR3 is CASSWTGGKEHTIYF. The CDR3 DNA reads as TGTGCCAGCAGTTGGACAGGGGGCAAGGAACACACCATATATTTT.

This sequence joins TRBV6-1 and TRBJ2-5; D gene unclear. The V end lost 6 bases, the J end lost 1 base, and 15 bases lay between the germline ends. CDR3 size: 15 residues. CDR1 MNHNS and CDR2 SASEGT come from the germline V gene. The CDR3 DNA is TGTGCCAGCAGCCCTACCCTGCCCCGCCAAGAGACCCAGTACTTC. This encodes CASSPTLPRQETQYF.

The rearrangement links TRBV19 to TRBJ1-1; 7 bases are shared with TRBD1. The CDR3 sequence is 13 residues long. The V segment lost 2 bases and the J segment 3 bases; nucleotides outside the gene matches: 0. Germline CDR1 and CDR2: LNHDA and SQIVND (reference sequence). The CDR3 spells CASSIQGDTEAFF. Here the CDR3 DNA reads TGTGCCAGTAGTATACAGGGGGACACTGAAGCTTTCTTT. Using reference TRBV19 and TRBJ1-1 for the parts outside the CDR3, the full variable domain is DGGITQSPKYLFRKEGQNVTLSCEQNLNHDAMYWYRQDPGQGLRLIYYSQIVNDFQKGDIAEGYSVSREKKESFPLTVTSAQKNPTAFYLCASSIQGDTEAFFGQGTRLTVV.